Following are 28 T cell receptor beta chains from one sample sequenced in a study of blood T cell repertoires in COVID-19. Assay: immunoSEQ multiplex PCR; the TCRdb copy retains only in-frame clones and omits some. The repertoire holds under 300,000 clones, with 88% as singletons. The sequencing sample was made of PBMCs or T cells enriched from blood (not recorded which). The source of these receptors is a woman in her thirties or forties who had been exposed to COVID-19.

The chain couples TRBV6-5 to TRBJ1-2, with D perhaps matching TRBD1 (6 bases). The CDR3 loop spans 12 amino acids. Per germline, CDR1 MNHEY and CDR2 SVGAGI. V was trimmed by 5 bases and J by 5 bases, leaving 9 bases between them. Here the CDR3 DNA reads TGTGCCAGCAGTAAACAGGGTTATGGCTACACCTTC. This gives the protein CASSKQGYGYTF.

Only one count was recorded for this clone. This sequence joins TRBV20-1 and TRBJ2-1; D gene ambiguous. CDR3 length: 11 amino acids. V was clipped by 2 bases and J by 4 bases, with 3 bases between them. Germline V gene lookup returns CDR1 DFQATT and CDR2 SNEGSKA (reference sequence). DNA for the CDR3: TGCAGTGCTAGACGGTACAATGAGCAGTTCTTC. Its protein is CSARRYNEQFF.

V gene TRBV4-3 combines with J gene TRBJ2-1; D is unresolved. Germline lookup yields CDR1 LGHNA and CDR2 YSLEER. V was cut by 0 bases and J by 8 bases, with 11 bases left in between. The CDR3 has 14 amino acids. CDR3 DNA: TGCGCCAGCAGCCAAGATCTGATGGTAGATGAGCAGTTCTTC. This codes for CASSQDLMVDEQFF.

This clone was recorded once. The CDR3 spells CASSLANSFTF. The CDR3 DNA follows: TGTGCCAGCAGCTTAGCTAATTCGTTCACCTTC. The gene calls are TRBV7-2 and TRBJ1-2; D unclear. Trimming shortened V by 0 bases and J by 13 bases, and 9 bases separated the two germline ends. Germline V lookup: CDR1 SGHTA, CDR2 FQGNSA. This CDR3 region has 11 residues.

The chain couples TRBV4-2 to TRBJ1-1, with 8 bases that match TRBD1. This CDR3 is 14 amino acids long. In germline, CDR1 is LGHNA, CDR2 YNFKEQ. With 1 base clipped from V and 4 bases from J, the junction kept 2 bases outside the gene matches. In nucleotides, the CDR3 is TGTGCCAGCAGCCAAGGTCAGGGGGCCACTGAAGCTTTCTTT. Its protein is CASSQGQGATEAFF.

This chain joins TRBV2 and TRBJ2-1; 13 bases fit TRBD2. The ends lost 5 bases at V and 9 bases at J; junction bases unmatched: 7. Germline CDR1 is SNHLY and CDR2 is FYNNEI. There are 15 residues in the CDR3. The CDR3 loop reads CASSLGTSGDIEQFF. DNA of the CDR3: TGTGCCAGCAGTCTCGGGACTAGCGGGGACATTGAGCAGTTCTTC.

The CDR3 is CASSLELEGKLFF. CDR3 bases: TGTGCCAGCAGCTTAGAACTCGAGGGAAAACTGTTTTTT. The rearrangement joins TRBV13 to TRBJ1-4, with D hard to call. The germline V gene has CDR1 PRHDT and CDR2 FYEKMQ (reference sequence). The CDR3 is 13 amino acids. V shed 1 base and J shed 10 bases, with 10 bases lying between them.

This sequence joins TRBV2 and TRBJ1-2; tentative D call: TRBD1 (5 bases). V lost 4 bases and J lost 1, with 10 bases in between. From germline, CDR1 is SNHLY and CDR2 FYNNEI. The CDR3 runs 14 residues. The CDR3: CASSGGTVNYGYTF. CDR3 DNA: TGTGCCAGCAGTGGGGGCACCGTTAACTATGGCTACACCTTC.

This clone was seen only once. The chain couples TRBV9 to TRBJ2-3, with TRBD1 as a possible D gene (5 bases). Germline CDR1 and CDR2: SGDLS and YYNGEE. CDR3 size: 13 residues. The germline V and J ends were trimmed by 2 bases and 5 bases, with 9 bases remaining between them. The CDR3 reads CASSVHRKDTQYF. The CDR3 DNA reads TGTGCCAGCAGCGTCCACAGGAAAGATACGCAGTATTTT.

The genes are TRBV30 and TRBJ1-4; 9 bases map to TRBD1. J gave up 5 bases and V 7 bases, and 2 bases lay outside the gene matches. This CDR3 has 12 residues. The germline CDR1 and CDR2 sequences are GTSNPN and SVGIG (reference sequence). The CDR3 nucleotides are TGTGCCTATGGGACAGGGAATGAAAAACTGTTTTTT. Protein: CAYGTGNEKLFF.

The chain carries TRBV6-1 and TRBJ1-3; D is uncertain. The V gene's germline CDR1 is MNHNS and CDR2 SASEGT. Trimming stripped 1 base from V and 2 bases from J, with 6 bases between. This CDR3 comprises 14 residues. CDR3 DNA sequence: TGTGCCAGCAGTGAAGGCGGGGCTGGAAACACCATATATTTT. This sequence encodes CASSEGGAGNTIYF.

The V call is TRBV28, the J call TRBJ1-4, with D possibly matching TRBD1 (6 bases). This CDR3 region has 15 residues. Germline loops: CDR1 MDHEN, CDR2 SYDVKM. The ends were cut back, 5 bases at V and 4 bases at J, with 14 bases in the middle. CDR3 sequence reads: CASSRQEAGNEKLFF. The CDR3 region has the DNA TGTGCCAGCAGTCGACAGGAGGCGGGTAATGAAAAACTGTTTTTT.

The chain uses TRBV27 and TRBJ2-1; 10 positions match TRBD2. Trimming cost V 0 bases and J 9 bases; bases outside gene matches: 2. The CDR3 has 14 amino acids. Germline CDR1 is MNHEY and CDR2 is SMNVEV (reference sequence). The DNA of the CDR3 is TGTGCCAGCAGTTTATCGCCTAGCGGGGGTGAGCAGTTCTTC. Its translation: CASSLSPSGGEQFF.

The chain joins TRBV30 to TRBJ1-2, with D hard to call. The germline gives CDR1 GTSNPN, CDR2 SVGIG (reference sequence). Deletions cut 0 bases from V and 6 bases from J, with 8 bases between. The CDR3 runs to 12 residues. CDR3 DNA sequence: TGTGCCTGGAGTGTACTTGCGAATGGCTACACCTTC. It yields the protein CAWSVLANGYTF.

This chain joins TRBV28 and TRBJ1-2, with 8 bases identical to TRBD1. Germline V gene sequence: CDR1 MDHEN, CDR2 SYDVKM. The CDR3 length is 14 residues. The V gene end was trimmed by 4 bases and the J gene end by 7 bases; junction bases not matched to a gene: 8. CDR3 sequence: CASSSAGTGGGYTF. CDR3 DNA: TGTGCCAGCAGTTCCGCAGGGACAGGTGGTGGCTACACCTTC.

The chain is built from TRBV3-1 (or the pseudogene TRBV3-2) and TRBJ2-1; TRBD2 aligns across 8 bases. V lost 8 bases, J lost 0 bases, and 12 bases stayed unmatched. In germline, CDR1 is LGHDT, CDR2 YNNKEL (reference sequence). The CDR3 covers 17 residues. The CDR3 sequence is CASGRPSGLSSYNEQFF. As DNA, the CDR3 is TGTGCCAGCGGTAGGCCTAGCGGGTTGAGCTCCTACAATGAGCAGTTCTTC.

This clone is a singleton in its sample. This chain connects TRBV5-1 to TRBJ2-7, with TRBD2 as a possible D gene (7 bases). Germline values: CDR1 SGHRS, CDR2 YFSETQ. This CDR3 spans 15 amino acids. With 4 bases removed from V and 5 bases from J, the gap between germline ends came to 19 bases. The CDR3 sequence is CASSLEGGRFHEQYF. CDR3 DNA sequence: TGCGCCAGCAGCCTAGAGGGGGGGCGCTTCCACGAGCAGTACTTC.

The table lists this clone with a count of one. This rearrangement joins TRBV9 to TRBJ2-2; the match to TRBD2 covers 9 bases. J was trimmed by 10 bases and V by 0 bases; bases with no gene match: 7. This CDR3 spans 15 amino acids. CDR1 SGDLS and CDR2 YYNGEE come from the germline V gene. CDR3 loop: CASSVDGGRAKELFF. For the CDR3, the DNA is TGTGCCAGCAGCGTAGATGGCGGGAGGGCAAAGGAGCTGTTTTTT.

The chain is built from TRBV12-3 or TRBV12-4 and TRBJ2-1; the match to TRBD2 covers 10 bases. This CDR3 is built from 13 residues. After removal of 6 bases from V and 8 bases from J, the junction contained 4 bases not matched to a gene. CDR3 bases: TGTGCCAGCAGGGGGACTAGCGTAGATGAGCAGTTCTTC. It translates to CASRGTSVDEQFF.

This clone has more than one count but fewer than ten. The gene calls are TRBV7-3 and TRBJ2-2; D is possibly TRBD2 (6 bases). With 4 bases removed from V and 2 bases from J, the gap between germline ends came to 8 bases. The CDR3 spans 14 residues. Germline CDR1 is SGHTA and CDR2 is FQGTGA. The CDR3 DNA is TGTGCCAGCAGCTCGGGGACTAACACCGGGGAGCTGTTTTTT. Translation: CASSSGTNTGELFF.

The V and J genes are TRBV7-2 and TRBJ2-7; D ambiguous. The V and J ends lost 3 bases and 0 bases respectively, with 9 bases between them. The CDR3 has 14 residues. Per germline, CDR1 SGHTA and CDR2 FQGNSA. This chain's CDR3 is CASSFPGISYEQYF. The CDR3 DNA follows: TGTGCCAGCAGCTTCCCAGGTATCTCCTACGAGCAGTACTTC.

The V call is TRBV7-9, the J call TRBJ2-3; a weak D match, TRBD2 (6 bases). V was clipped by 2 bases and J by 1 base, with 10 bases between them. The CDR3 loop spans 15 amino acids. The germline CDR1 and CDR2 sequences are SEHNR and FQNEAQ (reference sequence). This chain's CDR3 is CASSLPWGGTDTQYF. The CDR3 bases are TGTGCCAGCAGCTTACCTTGGGGGGGCACAGATACGCAGTATTTT. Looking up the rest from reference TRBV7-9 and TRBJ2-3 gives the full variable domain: DTGVSQNPRHKITKRGQNVTFRCDPISEHNRLYWYRQTLGQGPEFLTYFQNEAQLEKSRLLSDRFSAERPKGSFSTLEIQRTEQGDSAMYLCASSLPWGGTDTQYFGPGTRLTVL.

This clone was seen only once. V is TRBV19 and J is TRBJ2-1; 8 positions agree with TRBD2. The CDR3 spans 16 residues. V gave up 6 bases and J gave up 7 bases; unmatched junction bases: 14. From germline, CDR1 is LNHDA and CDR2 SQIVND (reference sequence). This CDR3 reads CASSPIGTRITNEQFF. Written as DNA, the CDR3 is TGTGCCAGTAGCCCTATTGGGACTAGAATAACAAATGAGCAGTTCTTC.

The CDR3 nucleotides are TGTGCCTGGAGTGTTGGGGGCGTCTCTGGAAACACCATATATTTT. This translates into CAWSVGGVSGNTIYF. This chain uses TRBV30 with TRBJ1-3, with a tentative D call TRBD1 (6 bases). CDR3 size: 15 residues. Trimming left V 0 bases short and J 0 bases short, with 9 bases between. The germline CDR1 and CDR2 sequences are GTSNPN and SVGIG (reference sequence).

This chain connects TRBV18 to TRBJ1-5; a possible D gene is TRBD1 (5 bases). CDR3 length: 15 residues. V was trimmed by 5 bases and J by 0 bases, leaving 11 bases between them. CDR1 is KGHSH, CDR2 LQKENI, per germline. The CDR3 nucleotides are TGTGCCAGCTCAACGGACGGACATAGCAATCAGCCCCAGCATTTT. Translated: CASSTDGHSNQPQHF.

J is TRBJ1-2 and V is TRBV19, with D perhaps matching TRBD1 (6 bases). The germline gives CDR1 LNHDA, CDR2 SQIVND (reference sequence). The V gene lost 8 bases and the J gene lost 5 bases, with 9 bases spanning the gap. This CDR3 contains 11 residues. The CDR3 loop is CASGGQYGYTF. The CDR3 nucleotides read TGTGCCAGTGGTGGACAGTATGGCTACACCTTC. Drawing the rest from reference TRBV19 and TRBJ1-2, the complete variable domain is DGGITQSPKYLFRKEGQNVTLSCEQNLNHDAMYWYRQDPGQGLRLIYYSQIVNDFQKGDIAEGYSVSREKKESFPLTVTSAQKNPTAFYLCASGGQYGYTFGSGTRLTVV.

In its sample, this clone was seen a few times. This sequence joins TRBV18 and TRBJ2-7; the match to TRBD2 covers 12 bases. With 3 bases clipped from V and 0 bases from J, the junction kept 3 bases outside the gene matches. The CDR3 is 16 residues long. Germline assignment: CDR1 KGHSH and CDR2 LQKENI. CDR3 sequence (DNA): TGTGCCAGCTCACCTATGACTAGCGGGAGCTCCTACGAGCAGTACGTC. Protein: CASSPMTSGSSYEQYV.

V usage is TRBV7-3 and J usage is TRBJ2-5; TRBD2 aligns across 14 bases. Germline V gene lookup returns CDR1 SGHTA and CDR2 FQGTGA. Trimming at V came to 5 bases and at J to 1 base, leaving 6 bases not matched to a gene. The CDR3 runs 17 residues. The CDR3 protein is CASSGIGTSGGQETQYF. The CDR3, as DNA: TGTGCCAGCAGCGGAATCGGGACTAGCGGGGGCCAAGAGACCCAGTACTTC. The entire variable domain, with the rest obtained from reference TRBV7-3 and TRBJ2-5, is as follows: GAGVSQTPSNKVTEKGKYVELRCDPISGHTALYWYRQSLGQGPEFLIYFQGTGAADDSGLPNDRFFAVRPEGSVSTLKIQRTERGDSAVYLCASSGIGTSGGQETQYFGPGTRLLVL.